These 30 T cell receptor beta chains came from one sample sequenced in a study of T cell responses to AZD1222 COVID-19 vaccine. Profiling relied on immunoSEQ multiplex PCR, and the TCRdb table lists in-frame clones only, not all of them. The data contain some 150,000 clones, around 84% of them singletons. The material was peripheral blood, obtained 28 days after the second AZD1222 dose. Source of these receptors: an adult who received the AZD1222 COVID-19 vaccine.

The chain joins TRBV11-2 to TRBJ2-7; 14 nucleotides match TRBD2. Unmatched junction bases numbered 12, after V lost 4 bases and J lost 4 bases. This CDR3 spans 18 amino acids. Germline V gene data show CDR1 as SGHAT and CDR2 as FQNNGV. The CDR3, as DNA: TGTGCCAGCAGCTCTCGGACTAGCGGGAGGTGGAATATATACGAGCAGTACTTC. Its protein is CASSSRTSGRWNIYEQYF.

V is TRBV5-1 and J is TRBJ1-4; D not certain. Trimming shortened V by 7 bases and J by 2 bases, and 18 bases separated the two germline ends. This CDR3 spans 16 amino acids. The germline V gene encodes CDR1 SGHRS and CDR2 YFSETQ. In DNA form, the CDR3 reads TGCGCCAGCCCTCCCCCTCCAGAGGTCACTAATGAAAAACTGTTTTTT. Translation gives CASPPPPEVTNEKLFF.

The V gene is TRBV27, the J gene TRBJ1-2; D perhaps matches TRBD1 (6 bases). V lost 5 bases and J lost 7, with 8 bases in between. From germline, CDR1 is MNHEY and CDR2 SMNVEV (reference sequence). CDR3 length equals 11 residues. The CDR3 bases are TGTGCCAGCAGTGCCAGGGGTGGCTACACCTTC. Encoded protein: CASSARGGYTF.

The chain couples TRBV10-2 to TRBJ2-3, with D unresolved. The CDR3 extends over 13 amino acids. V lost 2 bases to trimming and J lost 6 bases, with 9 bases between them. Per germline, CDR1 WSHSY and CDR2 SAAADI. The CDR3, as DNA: TGCGCCAGCAGTGAGATCGCTGTTGATACGCAGTATTTT. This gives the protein CASSEIAVDTQYF.

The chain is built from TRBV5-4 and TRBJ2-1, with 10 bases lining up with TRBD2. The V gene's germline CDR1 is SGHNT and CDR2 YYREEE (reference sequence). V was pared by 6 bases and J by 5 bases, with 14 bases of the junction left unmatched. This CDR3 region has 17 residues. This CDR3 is CASTKATGTSVHNEQFF. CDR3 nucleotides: TGTGCCAGCACCAAGGCTACCGGGACTAGCGTTCACAATGAGCAGTTCTTC.

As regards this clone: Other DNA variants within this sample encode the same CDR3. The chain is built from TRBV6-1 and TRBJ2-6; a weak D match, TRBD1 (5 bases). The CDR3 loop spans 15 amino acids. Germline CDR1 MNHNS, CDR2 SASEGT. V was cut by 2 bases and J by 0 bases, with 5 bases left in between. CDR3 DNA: TGTGCCAGCAGTGAACAGGGCTCTGGGGCCAACGTCCTGACTTTC. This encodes CASSEQGSGANVLTF.

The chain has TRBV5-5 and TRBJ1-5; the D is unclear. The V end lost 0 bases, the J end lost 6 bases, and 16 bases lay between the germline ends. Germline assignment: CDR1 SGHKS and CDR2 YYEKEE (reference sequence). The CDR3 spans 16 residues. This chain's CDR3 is CASSLGLWGVGQPQHF. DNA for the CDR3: TGTGCCAGCAGCTTGGGTCTGTGGGGAGTGGGTCAGCCCCAGCATTTT.

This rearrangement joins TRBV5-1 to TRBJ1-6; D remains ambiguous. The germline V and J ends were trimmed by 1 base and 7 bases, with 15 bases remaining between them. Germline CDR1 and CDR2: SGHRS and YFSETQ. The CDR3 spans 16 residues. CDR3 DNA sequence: TGCGCCAGCAGCTTGTGGCGGCCCCTCGGGAATTCACCCCTCCACTTT. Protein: CASSLWRPLGNSPLHF.

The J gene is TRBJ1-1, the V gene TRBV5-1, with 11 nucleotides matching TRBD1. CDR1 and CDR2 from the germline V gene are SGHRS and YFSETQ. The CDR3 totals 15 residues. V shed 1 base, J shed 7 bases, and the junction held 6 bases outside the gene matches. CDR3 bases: TGCGCCAGCAGCTTGCGGACAGGGGGCGCCGATGAAGCTTTCTTT. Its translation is CASSLRTGGADEAFF.

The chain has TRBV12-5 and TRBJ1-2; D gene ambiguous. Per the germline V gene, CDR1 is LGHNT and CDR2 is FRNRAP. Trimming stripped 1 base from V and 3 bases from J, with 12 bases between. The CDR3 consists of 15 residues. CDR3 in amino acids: CASGLGNPFYYGYTF. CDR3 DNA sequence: TGTGCTAGTGGTTTGGGAAATCCATTCTACTATGGCTACACCTTC.

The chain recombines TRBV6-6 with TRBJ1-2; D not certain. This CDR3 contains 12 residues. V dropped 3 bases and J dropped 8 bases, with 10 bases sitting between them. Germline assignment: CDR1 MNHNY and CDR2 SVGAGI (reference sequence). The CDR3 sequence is CASSYPVEGYTF. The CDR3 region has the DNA TGTGCCAGCAGTTATCCGGTGGAAGGCTACACCTTC.

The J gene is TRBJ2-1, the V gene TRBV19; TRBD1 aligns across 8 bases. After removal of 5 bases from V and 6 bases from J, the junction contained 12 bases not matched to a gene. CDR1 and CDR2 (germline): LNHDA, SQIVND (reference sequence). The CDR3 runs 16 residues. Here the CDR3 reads CASSPEDRDLFNEQFF. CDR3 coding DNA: TGTGCCAGTAGTCCCGAGGACAGGGATCTCTTCAATGAGCAGTTCTTC.

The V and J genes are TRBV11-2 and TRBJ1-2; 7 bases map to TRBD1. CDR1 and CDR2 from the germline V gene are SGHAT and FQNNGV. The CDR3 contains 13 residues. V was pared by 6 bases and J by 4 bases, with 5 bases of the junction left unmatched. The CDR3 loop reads CASRLGQSYGYTF. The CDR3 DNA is TGTGCCAGCAGACTGGGACAGTCCTATGGCTACACCTTC.

CDR3 residues: CASSLSTGGTGELFF. The CDR3 nucleotides read TGTGCCAGCTCACTGTCCACGGGTGGCACCGGGGAGCTGTTTTTT. The genes are TRBV18 and TRBJ2-2; D ambiguous. CDR1 and CDR2 (germline): KGHSH, LQKENI. Trimming shortened V by 4 bases and J by 4 bases, and 13 bases separated the two germline ends. This CDR3 has 15 amino acids.

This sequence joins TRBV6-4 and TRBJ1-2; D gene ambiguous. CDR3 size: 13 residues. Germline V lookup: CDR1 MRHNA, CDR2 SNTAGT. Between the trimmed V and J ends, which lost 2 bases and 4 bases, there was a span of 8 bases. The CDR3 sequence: CASSDRGVYGYTF. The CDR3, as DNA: TGTGCCAGCAGTGACCGAGGAGTCTATGGCTACACCTTC.

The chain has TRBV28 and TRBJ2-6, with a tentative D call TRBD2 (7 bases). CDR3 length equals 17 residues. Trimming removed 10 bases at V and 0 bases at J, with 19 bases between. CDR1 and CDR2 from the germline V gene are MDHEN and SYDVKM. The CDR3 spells CATWGGGIFSGANVLTF. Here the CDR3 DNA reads TGTGCCACCTGGGGAGGGGGTATCTTCTCTGGGGCCAACGTCCTGACTTTC.

The CDR3 protein is CASSQEGSGTEAFF. The CDR3 DNA reads as TGTGCCAGCAGCCAAGAGGGGAGTGGGACTGAAGCTTTCTTT. The chain joins TRBV4-2 to TRBJ1-1; D unclear. The V gene lost 0 bases and the J gene lost 5 bases, with 10 bases spanning the gap. This CDR3 is 14 amino acids long. Germline V gene data show CDR1 as LGHNA and CDR2 as YNFKEQ.

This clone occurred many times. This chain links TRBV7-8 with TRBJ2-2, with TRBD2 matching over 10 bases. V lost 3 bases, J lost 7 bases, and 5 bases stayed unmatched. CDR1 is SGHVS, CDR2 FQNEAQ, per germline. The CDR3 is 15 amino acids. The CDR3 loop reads CASSFSLAGDGELFF. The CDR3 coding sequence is TGTGCCAGCAGCTTCAGTCTAGCGGGAGACGGGGAGCTGTTTTTT.

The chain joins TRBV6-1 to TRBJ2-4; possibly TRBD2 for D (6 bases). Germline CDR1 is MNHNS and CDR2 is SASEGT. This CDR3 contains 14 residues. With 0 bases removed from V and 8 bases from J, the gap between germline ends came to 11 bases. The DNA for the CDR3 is TGTGCCAGCAGTGAAGCGGCCGGGACTTACATTCAGTACTTC. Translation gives CASSEAAGTYIQYF.

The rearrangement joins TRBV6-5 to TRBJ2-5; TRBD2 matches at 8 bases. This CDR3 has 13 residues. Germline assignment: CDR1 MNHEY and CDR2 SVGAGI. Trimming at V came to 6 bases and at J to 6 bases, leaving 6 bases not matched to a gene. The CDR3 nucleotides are TGTGCCAGCAGAGCGGGAGTGTGGAAGACCCAGTACTTC. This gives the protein CASRAGVWKTQYF.

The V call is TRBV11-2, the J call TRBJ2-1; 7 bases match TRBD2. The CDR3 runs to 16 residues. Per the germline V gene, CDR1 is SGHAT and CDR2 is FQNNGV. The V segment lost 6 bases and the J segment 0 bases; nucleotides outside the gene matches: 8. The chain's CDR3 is CASRRTSVSSYNEQFF. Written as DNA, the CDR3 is TGTGCCAGCAGGCGTACTAGCGTAAGCTCCTACAATGAGCAGTTCTTC.

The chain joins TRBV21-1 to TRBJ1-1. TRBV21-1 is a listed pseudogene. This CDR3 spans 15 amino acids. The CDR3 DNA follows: TGTGCCAGCAGCAAAGTCCCGACTGCACGCACTGAAGCTTTCTTT. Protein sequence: CASSKVPTARTEAFF.

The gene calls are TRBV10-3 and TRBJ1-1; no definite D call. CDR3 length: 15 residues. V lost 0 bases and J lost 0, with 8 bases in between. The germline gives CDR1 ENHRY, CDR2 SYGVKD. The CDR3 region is CAISESQTLNTEAFF. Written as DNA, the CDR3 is TGTGCCATCAGTGAGTCCCAGACCTTGAACACTGAAGCTTTCTTT.

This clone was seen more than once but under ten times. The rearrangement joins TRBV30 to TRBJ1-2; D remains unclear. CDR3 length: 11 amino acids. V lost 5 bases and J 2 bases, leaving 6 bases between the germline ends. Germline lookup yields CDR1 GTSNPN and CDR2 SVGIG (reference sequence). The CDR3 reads CAWDKNYGYTF. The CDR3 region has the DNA TGTGCCTGGGACAAGAACTATGGCTACACCTTC.

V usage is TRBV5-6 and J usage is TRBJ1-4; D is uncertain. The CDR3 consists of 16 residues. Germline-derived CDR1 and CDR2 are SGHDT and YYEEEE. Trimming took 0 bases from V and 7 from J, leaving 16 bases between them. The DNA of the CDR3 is TGTGCCAGCAGCTTGGCATCTGAGGGAGAGGCTGAAAAACTGTTTTTT. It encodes CASSLASEGEAEKLFF.

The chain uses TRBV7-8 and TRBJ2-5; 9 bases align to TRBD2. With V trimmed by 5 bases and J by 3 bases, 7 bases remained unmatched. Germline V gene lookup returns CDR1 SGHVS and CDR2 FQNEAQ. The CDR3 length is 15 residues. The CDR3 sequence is CASSPLAGSKETQYF. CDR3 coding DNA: TGTGCCAGCAGCCCGCTAGCGGGGTCGAAAGAGACCCAGTACTTC.

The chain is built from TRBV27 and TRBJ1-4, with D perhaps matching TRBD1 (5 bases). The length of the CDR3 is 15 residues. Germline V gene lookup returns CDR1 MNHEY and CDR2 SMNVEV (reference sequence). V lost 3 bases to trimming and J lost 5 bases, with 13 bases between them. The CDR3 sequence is CASSLGRGVNEKLFF. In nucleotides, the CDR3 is TGTGCCAGCAGTTTGGGGAGAGGGGTCAATGAAAAACTGTTTTTT.

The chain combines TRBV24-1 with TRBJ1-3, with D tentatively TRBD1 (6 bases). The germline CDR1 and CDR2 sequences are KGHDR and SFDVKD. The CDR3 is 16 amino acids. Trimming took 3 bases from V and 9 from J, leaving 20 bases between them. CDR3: CATSDPAAGAEGTIYF. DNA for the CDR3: TGTGCCACCAGTGATCCGGCTGCGGGGGCGGAGGGCACCATATATTTT.

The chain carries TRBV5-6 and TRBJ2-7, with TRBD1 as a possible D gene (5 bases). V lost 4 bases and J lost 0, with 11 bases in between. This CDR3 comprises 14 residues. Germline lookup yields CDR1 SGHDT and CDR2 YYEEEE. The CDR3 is CASSLRQSSYEQYF. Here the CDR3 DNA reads TGTGCCAGCAGCCTAAGACAGAGCTCCTACGAGCAGTACTTC.

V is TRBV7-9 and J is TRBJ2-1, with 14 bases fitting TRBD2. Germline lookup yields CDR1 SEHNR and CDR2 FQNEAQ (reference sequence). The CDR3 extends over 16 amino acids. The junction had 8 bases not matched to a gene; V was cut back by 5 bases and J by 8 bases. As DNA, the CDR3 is TGTGCCAGCAGCCCGCGACTAGCGGGGGGGCACGATGAGCAGTTCTTC. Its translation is CASSPRLAGGHDEQFF.